This TCR beta chain was identified during a study of blood T cell repertoires in COVID-19. Overall study: The samples span acute and convalescent COVID-19 from the United States, Italy and Spain. T cells, B-cell-depleted T cells, or PBMCs provided the cDNA or gDNA that served as material.

Original handling: It was from reference gene primer amplification that nucleated cell counts were estimated. Produced via immunoSEQ multiplex PCR; TCRdb's table is partial and in-frame only. V, J and clone size are taken as reported in that table, and D and trimming were inferred from the DNA itself. The sample shows about 330,000 clones, 70% to 90% of them seen only once. The CDR3 has 17 amino acids. Deletions cut 5 bases from V and 2 bases from J, with 19 bases between. Germline-derived CDR1 and CDR2 are LNHNV and YYDKDF (reference sequence). This TCR came from a man between 18 and 29 years old who had recovered from COVID-19. The chain is built from TRBV15 and TRBJ1-5; D not resolved. The sequencing input was peripheral blood. Here the CDR3 reads CATSLRPRGIGNQPQHF. Written as DNA, the CDR3 is TGTGCCACCAGCCTTAGACCCAGAGGGATAGGCAATCAGCCCCAGCATTTT.